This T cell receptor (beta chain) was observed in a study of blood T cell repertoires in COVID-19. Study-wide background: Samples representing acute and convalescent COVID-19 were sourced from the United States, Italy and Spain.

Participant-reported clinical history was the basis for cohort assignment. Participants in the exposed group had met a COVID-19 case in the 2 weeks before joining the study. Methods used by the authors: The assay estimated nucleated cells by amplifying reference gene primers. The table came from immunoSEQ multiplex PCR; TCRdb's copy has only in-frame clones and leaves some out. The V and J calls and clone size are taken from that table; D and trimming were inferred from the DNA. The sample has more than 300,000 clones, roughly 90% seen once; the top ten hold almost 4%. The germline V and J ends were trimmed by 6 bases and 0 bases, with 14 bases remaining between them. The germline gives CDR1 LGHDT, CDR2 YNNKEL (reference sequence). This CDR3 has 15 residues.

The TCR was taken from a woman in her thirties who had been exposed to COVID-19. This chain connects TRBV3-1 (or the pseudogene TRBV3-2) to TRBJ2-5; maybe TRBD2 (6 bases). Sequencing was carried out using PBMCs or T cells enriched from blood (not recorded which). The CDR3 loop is CASSGWGGDQETQYF. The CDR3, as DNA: TGTGCCAGCAGTGGTTGGGGCGGGGACCAAGAGACCCAGTACTTC.